The rows below give T cell receptor beta chains drawn from one sample of a study of blood T cell repertoires in COVID-19. Repertoires were generated with immunoSEQ multiplex PCR, while TCRdb's copy carries only in-frame clones and drops some. In the table there are about 430,000 clones, about 88% of which are singletons. Sequenced material: PBMCs or T cells enriched from blood (not recorded which). Receptors were obtained from a woman under 30 who had been exposed to COVID-19. Each CDR3 is given with its conserved first and last residue. A D gene is named only where the DNA matches it firmly. Some rows have no size entry. The others give once, few or many, or a class for an expanded clone.

>.|.|TRBJ2-1|TRBV5-1
CASSLGGVNYNEQFF
TGCGCCAGCAGCTTGGGCGGCGTCAACTACAATGAGCAGTTCTTC
>.|.|TRBJ2-2|TRBV12-3/TRBV12-4
CASSLLAGELFF
TGTGCCAGCAGTTTACTCGCCGGGGAGCTGTTTTTT
>.|.|TRBJ1-5|TRBV6-1
CASSEVFGNQPQHF
TGTGCCAGCAGTGAAGTATTTGGCAATCAGCCCCAGCATTTT
>.|.|TRBJ1-2|TRBV19
CASTISGSGPHPGYTF
TGTGCCAGTACCATCTCAGGGTCGGGTCCCCATCCTGGCTACACCTTC
>TRBD1|.|TRBJ2-2|TRBV7-3
CASSLGPGTGGTGELFF
TGTGCCAGCAGCTTGGGACCCGGGACAGGGGGCACCGGGGAGCTGTTTTTT
>.|.|TRBJ2-7|TRBV20-1
CSASQGGFSYEQYF
TGCAGTGCTAGTCAGGGGGGTTTTTCTTACGAGCAGTACTTC
>TRBD1|few|TRBJ2-7|TRBV2
CASSEALFGQGRYEQYF
TGTGCCAGCAGTGAAGCGCTTTTCGGACAGGGCCGCTACGAGCAGTACTTC
>TRBD1|few|TRBJ1-1|TRBV6-5
CASRGDRGSNTEAFF
TGTGCCAGCAGGGGGGACAGGGGATCGAACACTGAAGCTTTCTTT
>TRBD1|.|TRBJ2-7|TRBV7-6
CASSLGAGGTYEQYF
TGTGCCAGCAGCTTAGGGGCAGGGGGCACCTACGAGCAGTACTTC
>TRBD1|.|TRBJ2-1|TRBV7-3
CASSDGQGVNEQFF
TGTGCCAGCAGCGACGGACAGGGGGTGAATGAGCAGTTCTTC
>.|.|TRBJ2-2|TRBV19
CASCQGPTGELFF
TGTGCCAGTTGTCAGGGTCCCACCGGGGAGCTGTTTTTT
>.|.|TRBJ2-7|TRBV19
CASSIEDYYEQYF
TGTGCCAGTAGTATAGAAGACTATTACGAGCAGTACTTC
>.|.|TRBJ1-2|TRBV19
CASAGGAGYTF
TGTGCCAGCGCCGGGGGGGCAGGCTACACCTTC
>.|.|TRBJ1-1|TRBV18
CASSRGQNTEAFF
TGTGCCAGCTCAAGGGGACAGAACACTGAAGCTTTCTTT
>TRBD2|.|TRBJ2-5|TRBV5-6
CASSVRGLAVQETQYF
TGTGCCAGCAGCGTGAGGGGACTAGCGGTACAAGAGACCCAGTACTTC
>.|.|TRBJ1-6|TRBV18
CASSPSGGLRQNSPLHF
TGTGCCAGCTCACCAAGCGGGGGCCTACGCCAAAATTCACCCCTCCACTTT
>.|.|TRBJ2-7|TRBV25-1
CASRIEASSYEQYF
TGTGCCAGCCGGATTGAGGCATCCTCCTACGAGCAGTACTTC
>.|.|TRBJ2-7|TRBV27
CASSLVPDRTYEQYF
TGTGCCAGCAGTTTAGTTCCGGACAGAACCTACGAGCAGTACTTC
>TRBD2|few|TRBJ2-3|TRBV6-5
CASIYREGGADTQYF
TGTGCCAGCATATATCGGGAGGGCGGGGCAGATACGCAGTATTTT
>.|.|TRBJ1-2|TRBV5-4
CASSLGYGYTF
TGTGCCAGCAGCTTGGGCTACGGCTACACCTTC
>TRBD2|once|TRBJ2-1|TRBV28
CASSLGGIATRTDEQFF
TGTGCCAGCAGTCTCGGGGGGATAGCGACCCGTACAGATGAGCAGTTCTTC
>.|.|TRBJ1-1|TRBV7-2
CASSSTVLNTEAFF
TGTGCCAGCAGCTCGACAGTCTTGAACACTGAAGCTTTCTTT
>TRBD1|.|TRBJ2-7|TRBV4-2
CASSHNRQGPAEQYF
TGTGCCAGCAGCCACAACCGACAGGGCCCCGCCGAGCAGTACTTC
>TRBD2|.|TRBJ2-7|TRBV11-3
CASSLASGSSYEQYF
TGTGCCAGCAGCTTAGCTAGCGGAAGCTCCTACGAGCAGTACTTC
>.|.|TRBJ2-7|TRBV5-4
CASSFSGAAYEQYF
TGTGCCAGCAGCTTTTCGGGAGCAGCCTACGAGCAGTACTTC
>TRBD1|.|TRBJ2-7|TRBV5-4
CASSLGARDSGYEQYF
TGTGCCAGCAGCTTGGGGGCCCGGGACAGCGGATACGAGCAGTACTTC
>TRBD2|.|TRBJ2-7|TRBV28
CASTQTGTSGEQYF
TGTGCCAGCACCCAAACCGGGACTAGCGGGGAGCAGTACTTC
>.|.|TRBJ2-7|TRBV25-1
CASSELGGARYEQYF
TGTGCCAGCAGTGAATTAGGCGGAGCCCGCTACGAGCAGTACTTC
>.|.|TRBJ1-5|TRBV7-9
CASSLGAGQPQHF
TGTGCCAGCAGCTTAGGGGCAGGTCAGCCCCAGCATTTT
>TRBD2|.|TRBJ2-3|TRBV9
CASSVPLASSTDTQYF
TGTGCCAGCAGCGTACCACTAGCGTCTAGCACAGATACGCAGTATTTT
>.|.|TRBJ1-1|TRBV10-3
CAISETGPGEAFF
TGTGCCATCAGTGAAACCGGTCCCGGTGAAGCTTTCTTT
>TRBD1|few|TRBJ1-3|TRBV28
CASSLGGQGRNTIYF
TGTGCCAGCAGTTTGGGGGGACAGGGGAGAAACACCATATATTTT
>TRBD1|.|TRBJ1-2|TRBV19
CASSSAGTGGFYGYTF
TGTGCCAGTAGTTCCGCTGGGACAGGGGGCTTCTATGGCTACACCTTC
>.|once|TRBJ1-1|TRBV13
CASSPGPNTEAFF
TGTGCCAGCAGCCCCGGTCCAAACACTGAAGCTTTCTTT
>.|.|TRBJ1-6|TRBV19
CASSMQKYNSPLHF
TGTGCCAGTAGTATGCAGAAATATAATTCACCCCTCCACTTT
>TRBD1|.|TRBJ1-1|TRBV7-2
CASSSGQGGSTEAFF
TGTGCCAGCAGCTCCGGACAGGGCGGAAGCACTGAAGCTTTCTTT
>TRBD2|.|TRBJ2-1|TRBV2
CASRLAGTPNEQFF
TGTGCCAGCAGACTAGCGGGGACTCCAAATGAGCAGTTCTTC
>TRBD1|.|TRBJ2-5|TRBV10-3
CASKGGLGQETQYF
TGTGCCTCTAAAGGGGGCTTGGGGCAAGAGACCCAGTACTTC
>.|.|TRBJ2-2|TRBV5-1
CASSLAAGRPANTGELFF
TGCGCCAGCAGCTTGGCCGCCGGCAGGCCCGCGAACACCGGGGAGCTGTTTTTT
>TRBD2|once|TRBJ2-1|TRBV5-1
CASSSGLAGGGEQFF
TGCGCCAGCAGCTCGGGACTAGCGGGAGGGGGTGAGCAGTTCTTC
>TRBD1|once|TRBJ2-7|TRBV10-3
CAISESLSGDSSYEQYF
TGTGCCATCAGTGAGTCTCTAAGTGGGGACAGCTCCTACGAGCAGTACTTC
>TRBD2|.|TRBJ2-3|TRBV7-8
CASSSWTSGSPRTDTQYF
TGTGCCAGCAGCTCCTGGACTAGCGGGAGTCCGCGCACAGATACGCAGTATTTT
>TRBD1|.|TRBJ1-2|TRBV13
CASSSLGQAKGGYTF
TGTGCCAGCAGCTCGCTAGGACAGGCAAAAGGTGGCTACACCTTC
>TRBD2|.|TRBJ2-7|TRBV7-9
CASSWIAGSGSYEQYF
TGTGCCAGCAGCTGGATAGCGGGGAGCGGGTCCTACGAGCAGTACTTC
>.|.|TRBJ1-3|TRBV7-2
CASSSYFSSGNTIYF
TGTGCCAGCAGCTCATATTTCAGCTCTGGAAACACCATATATTTT
>TRBD1|.|TRBJ2-7|TRBV2
CASSEQGASYEQYF
TGTGCCAGCAGTGAACAGGGGGCTTCGTACGAGCAGTACTTC
>.|.|TRBJ2-7|TRBV2
CASSLYIHEQYF
TGTGCCAGCAGTCTTTACATTCACGAGCAGTACTTC
>TRBD2|.|TRBJ2-5|TRBV28
CASSSRTSGGRQTQYF
TGTGCCAGCAGTTCACGGACTAGCGGGGGGAGACAGACCCAGTACTTC
>TRBD2|few|TRBJ2-3|TRBV19
CASNSGTTVDTQYF
TGTGCCAGTAATTCCGGGACTACGGTGGATACGCAGTATTTT